This T cell receptor beta chain was sequenced for a study of blood T cell repertoires in COVID-19 (dated by TCRdb to the early 2020s). Broadly, across the study: Samples covering the acute and convalescent phases of COVID-19 were provided by collaborators in the United States, Italy and Spain. The material from the prospective study consisted of cDNA or gDNA derived from T cells, B-cell-depleted T cells, or PBMCs. Deeply sampled blood TCRbeta repertoires from subjects exposed to, actively infected with, or recovered from COVID-19 were included in the dataset. The repertoires were released in a freely available public database meant as a resource for research on the immune response to SARS-CoV-2. Samples were obtained from the ongoing ImmuneRACE study (first 160 participants) and from approximately 1,200 subjects provided by 6 global collaborators. A de-identified subject ID, COVID-19 status, age in years and sex were almost always included in the sample metadata. Where available, HLA class I and class II types were obtained from metadata supplied by the sample provider rather than from assay-based typing. Here is what the overall study found, with its caveats: The amount of clinical and demographic metadata varied by source and participant and was provided uncurated.

The immunoSEQ Assay, a bias-controlled multiplex PCR, was used to amplify TCRbeta CDR3 regions from genomic DNA. Turning to the authors' computational methods: Nucleated cell counts per sample were estimated from amplification of reference gene primers within the assay. To quantify the absolute abundance of each unique TCRbeta CDR3 rearrangement, sequence reads were collapsed and filtered. For each sample, productive Simpson clonality was calculated by taking the square root of Simpson's diversity index across productive rearrangements. TCRdb provides this immuneACCESS table in a form limited to in-frame rearrangements. Some clones are lacking; in checked studies, under half of them reflect an unresolved V gene, and why the rest are absent is not known. V, J and clone size reflect that table, while D and trimming were determined from the DNA. The sample contains about 220,000 clones, approximately 83% of them found a single time. The top ten clones comprise around 3.1% of the sample.

This clone came up once. What antigen it recognizes has not been identified. Nothing much larger sits one base from this clone, and base qualities are not available. Another Seattle source contributed samples from volunteer blood donors who had recovered from COVID-19. Whole blood was collected in K2EDTA tubes by collaborating institutions according to the institutions' own protocols. For TCRbeta analysis, collaborators shipped samples in one of three forms: frozen whole blood, isolated PBMCs, or DNA extracted from either of those sample types. The V and J ends are trimmed by 2 bases and 2 bases, leaving 9 bases between them. The CDR3, cysteine through phenylalanine, is 14 amino acids long. CDR3 DNA is the only sequence kept; it has 42 bases, read in frame from the first base. Per the germline V gene (reference sequence), LGHDT is the CDR1 and YNNKEL is the CDR2.

Sequencing input: peripheral blood. The V gene is TRBV3-1 (or the pseudogene TRBV3-2) and the J gene is TRBJ1-1; a tentative D match to TRBD1 spans 6 bases. This clonotype originated in a woman under 40 who had recovered from COVID-19. The sequence in DNA is TGTGCCAGCAGCCAAAGGGGGATAAACACTGAAGCTTTCTTT. It translates as CASSQRGINTEAFF.